The present T cell receptor (beta chain) was sequenced within a study of blood T cell repertoires in COVID-19. As for the study in general: Italy, Spain and the United States were the sources of the convalescent and acute COVID-19 samples.

This clone was observed a single time. In the original workflow: Quantification of nucleated cells was approximated via reference gene primer amplification. TCRdb's copy holds only in-frame clones and misses some; the assay was immunoSEQ multiplex PCR. The D gene and trimming were derived from the DNA, and the V and J assignments and clone size from that table. The table lists roughly 110,000 clones, around 88% of them singletons. The length of the CDR3 is 14 residues. Germline V gene sequence: CDR1 MNHNY, CDR2 SVGAGI (reference sequence). The V and J ends lost 0 bases and 6 bases respectively, with 9 bases between them.

The rearrangement links TRBV6-6 to TRBJ2-1; the D is unclear. This sequence was found in a human donor with acute or convalescent COVID-19. The donor label of this sample is uncertain. The sequencing input was peripheral blood. CDR3 loop: CASSYSPGSNEQFF. The CDR3 DNA follows: TGTGCCAGCAGTTACTCACCAGGCAGCAATGAGCAGTTCTTC.